The next 28 T cell receptor beta chains were all read from a single sample in a study of OX40 agonist ivuxolimab in advanced cancers. Here immunoSEQ multiplex PCR was the method, and the copy in TCRdb shows in-frame clones only, minus some. In the table there are approximately 90,000 clones, over 85% of which are singletons. Sequencing used CD4+ or CD8+ T cells sorted from blood, obtained in a trial of the OX40 agonist ivuxolimab. Every receptor here comes from an adult with an advanced solid tumor such as melanoma, head and neck, liver or kidney cancer.

V gene TRBV27 combines with J gene TRBJ1-5; D gene ambiguous. The CDR3 length is 15 residues. V was clipped by 6 bases and J by 0 bases, with 12 bases between them. CDR1 and CDR2 from the germline V gene are MNHEY and SMNVEV (reference sequence). The CDR3 DNA sequence: TGTGCCAGCAGCTATACCCCGGGTAGCAATCAGCCCCAGCATTTT. It codes for CASSYTPGSNQPQHF.

V gene TRBV9 combines with J gene TRBJ1-2; perhaps TRBD1 as D (5 bases). CDR3 length: 15 amino acids. Germline CDR1 reads SGDLS; CDR2 reads YYNGEE. V was pared by 0 bases and J by 1 base, with 10 bases between. This chain's CDR3 is CASSVAAGLNYGYTF. The CDR3 DNA reads as TGTGCCAGCAGCGTAGCGGCAGGGCTTAACTATGGCTACACCTTC.

The gene calls are TRBV7-9 and TRBJ1-2; 7 bases line up with TRBD1. Per germline, CDR1 SEHNR and CDR2 FQNEAQ (reference sequence). The CDR3 is made up of 12 amino acids. V shed 5 bases, J shed 8 bases, and the junction held 5 bases outside the gene matches. The CDR3 DNA is TGTGCCAGCAGCGGGCCACAGGGGGGCTACACCTTC. Translated, it gives CASSGPQGGYTF. Supplemented by reference TRBV7-9 and TRBJ1-2, the full variable domain reads DTGVSQNPRHKITKRGQNVTFRCDPISEHNRLYWYRQTLGQGPEFLTYFQNEAQLEKSRLLSDRFSAERPKGSFSTLEIQRTEQGDSAMYLCASSGPQGGYTFGSGTRLTVV.

The chain has TRBV5-1 and TRBJ1-4; tentatively, D is TRBD1 (5 bases). V was pared by 8 bases and J by 4 bases, with 15 bases between. Looked up from germline, CDR1 is SGHRS and CDR2 is YFSETQ. The length of the CDR3 is 14 residues. The CDR3 here is CASSKGMGNEKLFF. The CDR3 nucleotides are TGCGCCAGTTCTAAGGGGATGGGTAATGAAAAACTGTTTTTT.

The chain is built from TRBV28 and TRBJ1-4; TRBD1 is a possible D gene (6 bases). This CDR3 contains 16 residues. The ends were cut back, 10 bases at V and 10 bases at J, with 28 bases in the middle. Germline assignment: CDR1 MDHEN and CDR2 SYDVKM. CDR3 nucleotides: TGTGCCACCCAGGCCCCTCCGGGGGCACCCCGAGGAAAACTGTTTTTT. It codes for CATQAPPGAPRGKLFF.

The V gene is TRBV19, the J gene TRBJ2-2; no clear D gene. Germline V gene data show CDR1 as LNHDA and CDR2 as SQIVND (reference sequence). The CDR3 is 16 amino acids. V lost 2 bases, J lost 0 bases, and 10 bases lay in between. CDR3 DNA sequence: TGTGCCAGTAGTATAAGTAGCTTCGCGAACACCGGGGAGCTGTTTTTT. Translation: CASSISSFANTGELFF.

The chain joins TRBV30 to TRBJ1-2; D is perhaps TRBD1 (5 bases). CDR1 and CDR2 (germline): GTSNPN, SVGIG (reference sequence). Trimming pared 2 bases from V and 7 bases from J, leaving 17 bases between. The CDR3 spans 14 residues. CDR3: CAWSIGDFVIGYTF. CDR3 DNA sequence: TGTGCCTGGAGTATCGGGGACTTCGTAATTGGCTACACCTTC. Together with reference TRBV30 and TRBJ1-2, the CDR3 gives the full variable domain: SQTIHQWPATLVQPVGSPLSLECTVEGTSNPNLYWYRQAAGRGLQLLFYSVGIGQISSEVPQNLSASRPQDRQFILSSKKLLLSDSGFYLCAWSIGDFVIGYTFGSGTRLTVV.

The CDR3 DNA reads TGCGCCAGCAGCCAAGATGGTGGGTTAGGCCCCTACAATGAGCAGTTCTTC. Amino acid sequence: CASSQDGGLGPYNEQFF. The chain joins TRBV4-3 to TRBJ2-1; D gene ambiguous. The CDR3 loop spans 17 amino acids. Trimming left V 0 bases short and J 2 bases short, with 14 bases between. CDR1 is LGHNA and CDR2 is YSLEER in the germline V gene.

The table lists this clone with a count of one. The genes are TRBV5-1 and TRBJ2-3, with D maybe TRBD2 (6 bases). This CDR3 contains 14 residues. Germline lookup yields CDR1 SGHRS and CDR2 YFSETQ. V was trimmed by 1 base and J by 1 base, leaving 7 bases between them. This CDR3 is CASSLPSGTDTQYF. The CDR3 bases are TGCGCCAGCAGCTTGCCTAGCGGCACAGATACGCAGTATTTT.

This chain joins TRBV4-3 and TRBJ1-2; D not certain. The CDR3 is 13 residues long. Germline V lookup: CDR1 LGHNA, CDR2 YSLEER. Trimming cost V 0 bases and J 5 bases, with 7 bases left between them. This chain's CDR3 is CASSQDRQYGYTF. The CDR3 coding sequence is TGCGCCAGCAGCCAAGACAGGCAATATGGCTACACCTTC.

For this clone: The junction differs from germline at one of its ends, possibly a read error. The chain carries TRBV19 and TRBJ2-3; the D call may be TRBD1 or TRBD2 (6 bases each). The germline V gene has CDR1 LNHDA and CDR2 SQIVND (reference sequence). The length of the CDR3 is 14 residues. CDR3 protein: CASSIGGRGDTQYF. The CDR3 DNA reads TGTGCCAGTAGCATAGGGGGGCGCGGAGATACGCAGTATTTT.

The CDR3 sequence is CASRTGFITFF. CDR3 DNA: TGTGCCAGTAGGACAGGCTTCATCACGTTCTTC. This rearrangement joins TRBV19 to TRBJ2-1; TRBD1 is a possible D gene (6 bases). With 6 bases removed from V and 15 bases from J, the gap between germline ends came to 15 bases. Germline V gene sequence: CDR1 LNHDA, CDR2 SQIVND (reference sequence). The CDR3 is made up of 11 amino acids. The full variable domain, rest sourced from reference TRBV19 and TRBJ2-1, is DGGITQSPKYLFRKEGQNVTLSCEQNLNHDAMYWYRQDPGQGLRLIYYSQIVNDFQKGDIAEGYSVSREKKESFPLTVTSAQKNPTAFYLCASRTGFITFFGPGTRLTVL.

The chain is built from TRBV19 and TRBJ1-1; D is ambiguous. Trimming pared 0 bases from V and 4 bases from J, leaving 6 bases between. The CDR3 is 13 residues long. CDR1 LNHDA and CDR2 SQIVND come from the germline V gene (reference sequence). The CDR3 DNA reads as TGTGCCAGTAGTATAGAGGGAGGCACTGAAGCTTTCTTT. Residues: CASSIEGGTEAFF.

This chain connects TRBV6-4 to TRBJ2-4; 9 positions match TRBD1. Per the germline V gene, CDR1 is MRHNA and CDR2 is SNTAGT. Trimming at V came to 4 bases and at J to 9 bases, leaving 7 bases not matched to a gene. CDR3 size: 14 residues. This CDR3 reads CASSATGGAAIQYF. The CDR3 DNA is TGTGCCAGCAGTGCAACAGGGGGCGCGGCCATTCAGTACTTC.

The rearrangement joins TRBV9 to TRBJ1-2, with 12 bases identical to TRBD1. Germline V CDR1 and CDR2: SGDLS, YYNGEE. The CDR3 covers 16 residues. With V trimmed by 3 bases and J by 6 bases, 9 bases remained unmatched. CDR3 DNA sequence: TGTGCCAGCAGCGCCCGGCCCGGGACAGGGGGCGATGGCTACACCTTC. Translating gives CASSARPGTGGDGYTF.

This sequence joins TRBV19 and TRBJ2-2; D gene unclear. CDR3 length equals 14 residues. The V and J ends lost 4 bases and 3 bases respectively, with 9 bases between them. Germline-derived CDR1 and CDR2 are LNHDA and SQIVND (reference sequence). Here the CDR3 DNA reads TGTGCCAGTAGTAGTGCGACTGACACCGGGGAGCTGTTTTTT. Its translation: CASSSATDTGELFF.

This clone has only one observation. The chain is built from TRBV9 and TRBJ2-7, with TRBD1 matching 7 bases. The CDR3 runs 14 residues. Unmatched junction bases numbered 5, after V lost 0 bases and J lost 5 bases. Germline CDR1 and CDR2: SGDLS and YYNGEE. The CDR3 region is CASSVGQGGDEQYF. The CDR3 DNA follows: TGTGCCAGCAGCGTAGGACAGGGTGGCGACGAGCAGTACTTC.

The chain recombines TRBV16 with TRBJ1-5, with unresolved D. CDR1 and CDR2 (germline): KGHSY, FQNENV. The CDR3 is made up of 14 amino acids. Trimming shortened V by 1 base and J by 7 bases, and 11 bases separated the two germline ends. The CDR3 nucleotides are TGTGCCAGCAGCCAATTGGGCGGGCGGCAGCCCCAGCATTTT. Its protein is CASSQLGGRQPQHF.

The V and J genes are TRBV4-3 and TRBJ2-2; a weak D match, TRBD2 (7 bases). V was trimmed by 1 base and J by 1 base, leaving 13 bases between them. Germline V gene sequence: CDR1 LGHNA, CDR2 YSLEER. This CDR3 is built from 17 residues. The CDR3 bases are TGCGCCAGCAGCCAAGGAGGGGGGGTAGGGAACACCGGGGAGCTGTTTTTT. Translating gives CASSQGGGVGNTGELFF.

The chain is built from TRBV10-3 and TRBJ2-1; D not resolved. In germline, CDR1 is ENHRY, CDR2 SYGVKD. V gave up 5 bases and J gave up 5 bases, with 16 bases separating them. The CDR3 sequence is 15 residues long. The CDR3 is CAISMPSNTHNEQFF. In nucleotides, the CDR3 is TGTGCCATCAGTATGCCGAGTAACACCCACAATGAGCAGTTCTTC.

This chain joins TRBV11-2 and TRBJ2-7; 8 positions agree with TRBD1. Germline V lookup: CDR1 SGHAT, CDR2 FQNNGV. V gave up 0 bases and J gave up 4 bases; unmatched junction bases: 8. CDR3 length: 16 residues. CDR3 region: CASSLDIQGARYEQYF. CDR3 coding DNA: TGTGCCAGCAGCTTAGATATCCAGGGGGCACGATACGAGCAGTACTTC.

V and J are TRBV27 and TRBJ1-1; a possible D gene is TRBD1 (5 bases). This CDR3 has 13 amino acids. V lost 9 bases and J lost 4, with 15 bases in between. Looked up from germline, CDR1 is MNHEY and CDR2 is SMNVEV (reference sequence). Written as DNA, the CDR3 is TGTGCCAGTTCCAGGCCCGGGGGCACTGAAGCTTTCTTT. Translated, it gives CASSRPGGTEAFF.

The V call is TRBV5-3, the J call TRBJ2-4; D unclear. TRBV5-3 is labeled an ORF, and its function is uncertain. This CDR3 is built from 17 residues. V was cut by 4 bases and J by 0 bases, with 17 bases left in between. CDR3 nucleotides: TGTGCCAGAAGCCCTCCGCGTCGGACCCTAGCCAAAAACATTCAGTACTTC. It is translated as CARSPPRRTLAKNIQYF.

This sequence joins TRBV2 and TRBJ2-4; a weak D match, TRBD2 (5 bases). V was clipped by 4 bases and J by 1 base, with 5 bases between them. Germline loops: CDR1 SNHLY, CDR2 FYNNEI. The CDR3 totals 13 residues. This CDR3 is CASSGGAKNIQYF. In DNA form, the CDR3 reads TGTGCCAGCAGTGGAGGGGCCAAAAACATTCAGTACTTC. The whole variable domain, filled in from reference TRBV2 and TRBJ2-4, reads EPEVTQTPSHQVTQMGQEVILRCVPISNHLYFYWYRQILGQKVEFLVSFYNNEISEKSEIFDDQFSVERPDGSNFTLKIRSTKLEDSAMYFCASSGGAKNIQYFGAGTRLSVL.

The rearrangement links TRBV28 to TRBJ1-2; D remains ambiguous. The CDR3 is made up of 14 amino acids. Trimming took 4 bases from V and 2 from J, leaving 11 bases between them. The V gene's germline CDR1 is MDHEN and CDR2 SYDVKM. CDR3 in DNA: TGTGCCAGCAGTTCTCCGGGCCGCAACTATGGCTACACCTTC. As protein: CASSSPGRNYGYTF.

The chain couples TRBV7-2 to TRBJ2-1; a possible D gene is TRBD1 (5 bases). This CDR3 has 16 residues. V was cut by 3 bases and J by 0 bases, with 12 bases left in between. Germline CDR1 SGHTA, CDR2 FQGNSA. CDR3 amino acids: CASSLGPASSYNEQFF. CDR3 DNA: TGTGCCAGCAGCTTGGGGCCCGCGAGCTCCTACAATGAGCAGTTCTTC.

The chain couples TRBV5-1 to TRBJ2-2; D not resolved. Germline V gene lookup returns CDR1 SGHRS and CDR2 YFSETQ. The CDR3 is 14 residues long. V gave up 3 bases and J gave up 16 bases, with 22 bases separating them. The CDR3 nucleotides read TGCGCCAGCAGCTCGGGTTTAGAACTCGTCGGTCAGTTTTTT. Its protein is CASSSGLELVGQFF.

The chain has TRBV4-2 and TRBJ2-3, with 7 bases matching TRBD1. The trim removed 4 bases at V and 4 bases at J, leaving 8 bases unmatched. The CDR3 has 15 residues. From germline, CDR1 is LGHNA and CDR2 YNFKEQ. The CDR3 region has the DNA TGTGCCAGCAGCCCTCAGACAGGGACCCCAGATACGCAGTATTTT. Protein: CASSPQTGTPDTQYF.